What follows are 31 T cell receptor beta chains derived from one specimen sequenced in a study of blood T cell repertoires in COVID-19. The protocol was immunoSEQ multiplex PCR, while the TCRdb copy is restricted to in-frame clones and leaves out a portion. The sample holds just over 90,000 clones, roughly 90% seen once. The sequencing input was peripheral blood. The source is a human donor with active COVID-19. The donor label of this sample is uncertain.

This chain connects TRBV6-5 to TRBJ1-2, with a tentative D call TRBD1 (5 bases). V dropped 7 bases and J dropped 6 bases, with 21 bases sitting between them. CDR1 and CDR2 (germline): MNHEY, SVGAGI. The CDR3 spans 15 residues. The CDR3 DNA is TGTGCCAGCACCCCCCGGGCAGGGAGGTGGAATGGCTACACCTTC. Protein: CASTPRAGRWNGYTF.

The chain uses TRBV7-9 and TRBJ1-1; 7 bases are a match to TRBD1. The germline CDR1 and CDR2 sequences are SEHNR and FQNEAQ (reference sequence). CDR3 size: 15 residues. The V and J ends lost 3 bases and 5 bases, in that order; junction bases with no gene match: 9. CDR3 in DNA: TGTGCCAGCAGCTTTCCTTCAGGGGGGTGGACTGAAGCTTTCTTT. Protein product: CASSFPSGGWTEAFF.

The CDR3 sequence is CASSATSGGAYNEQFF. The CDR3 DNA follows: TGTGCCAGCAGCGCCACTAGCGGGGGCGCCTACAATGAGCAGTTCTTC. V is TRBV5-4 and J is TRBJ2-1; 11 bases match TRBD2. V was pared by 4 bases and J by 2 bases, with 5 bases of the junction left unmatched. Per germline, CDR1 SGHNT and CDR2 YYREEE (reference sequence). The CDR3 sequence is 16 residues long.

This rearrangement joins TRBV4-3 to TRBJ2-1; 8 positions match TRBD2. Trimming removed 0 bases from V and 15 bases from J; junction bases left unmatched: 7. Germline V gene sequence: CDR1 LGHNA, CDR2 YSLEER. The CDR3 runs to 13 residues. CDR3 in DNA: TGCGCCAGCAGCCAAGATAGCGGGGCCATGGCGTTCTTC. This gives the protein CASSQDSGAMAFF.

The chain carries TRBV24-1 and TRBJ2-1, with 9 bases aligning to TRBD1. The V gene's germline CDR1 is KGHDR and CDR2 SFDVKD. The V and J ends lost 0 bases and 7 bases, in that order; junction bases with no gene match: 3. CDR3 length: 15 amino acids. The CDR3 loop reads CATSDLGTGRNEQFF. The DNA of the CDR3 is TGTGCCACCAGTGATTTGGGGACAGGGAGGAATGAGCAGTTCTTC.

The chain recombines TRBV3-1 (or the pseudogene TRBV3-2) with TRBJ1-3; 11 nucleotides agree with TRBD1. The V gene's germline CDR1 is LGHDT and CDR2 YNNKEL (reference sequence). V shed 5 bases, J shed 2 bases, and the junction held 8 bases outside the gene matches. CDR3 length: 17 amino acids. The CDR3 DNA reads as TGTGCCAGCAGCTATGGACAGGGGGCGGCGGCTGGAAACACCATATATTTT. Its translation: CASSYGQGAAAGNTIYF.

This chain joins TRBV20-1 and TRBJ2-7; 7 nucleotides agree with TRBD2. The CDR3 contains 15 residues. Germline lookup yields CDR1 DFQATT and CDR2 SNEGSKA (reference sequence). The V and J ends lost 3 bases and 0 bases, in that order; junction bases with no gene match: 8. The CDR3 is CSASTGGGLSYEQYF. In DNA form, the CDR3 reads TGCAGTGCTAGTACGGGCGGGGGTCTCTCCTACGAGCAGTACTTC.

The rearrangement links TRBV7-9 to TRBJ2-7; the D gene is possibly TRBD1 (6 bases). This CDR3 spans 16 amino acids. Trimming stripped 5 bases from V and 0 bases from J, with 17 bases between. CDR1 is SEHNR and CDR2 is FQNEAQ in the germline V gene (reference sequence). CDR3 loop: CASSQALTGFSYEQYF. Written as DNA, the CDR3 is TGTGCCAGCAGCCAAGCGCTTACAGGGTTCTCCTACGAGCAGTACTTC.

V and J are TRBV5-1 and TRBJ2-1; 7 bases align to TRBD1. The CDR3 contains 15 residues. J gave up 2 bases and V 4 bases, and 6 bases lay outside the gene matches. Germline V gives CDR1 SGHRS, CDR2 YFSETQ. This CDR3 reads CASSSGDRAYNEQFF. The CDR3 region has the DNA TGCGCCAGCAGCAGTGGGGACAGAGCCTACAATGAGCAGTTCTTC.

The rearrangement links TRBV4-2 to TRBJ1-1; 7 bases match TRBD1. Germline trimming cut 1 base from V and 9 bases from J; bases unmatched to any gene: 11. The germline CDR1 and CDR2 sequences are LGHNA and YNFKEQ. The CDR3 totals 15 residues. The CDR3 DNA reads TGTGCCAGCAGCCAAGGTGACCGGGACAGTGGGCAAGCTTTCTTT. It encodes CASSQGDRDSGQAFF.

The chain is built from TRBV19 and TRBJ2-7; 7 nucleotides agree with TRBD1. This CDR3 is 14 amino acids long. V was clipped by 5 bases and J by 3 bases; unmatched bases: 7. Germline CDR1 LNHDA, CDR2 SQIVND (reference sequence). CDR3 nucleotides: TGTGCCAGTAGTGATGGACAGGTTAACTACGAGCAGTACTTC. Protein sequence: CASSDGQVNYEQYF.

The genes are TRBV7-3 and TRBJ2-3; D is ambiguous. The V end lost 1 base, the J end lost 0 bases, and 8 bases lay between the germline ends. Germline CDR1 is SGHTA and CDR2 is FQGTGA. The CDR3 has 15 amino acids. This CDR3 is CASSLNPLSTDTQYF. The DNA for the CDR3 is TGTGCCAGCAGCTTAAATCCCCTTAGCACAGATACGCAGTATTTT.

The J gene is TRBJ2-5, the V gene TRBV3-1 (or the pseudogene TRBV3-2), with D unclear. Deletions cut 0 bases from V and 7 bases from J, with 3 bases between. The CDR3 length is 11 residues. CDR1 is LGHDT, CDR2 YNNKEL, per germline (reference sequence). The CDR3 reads CASSQDLTQYF. As DNA, the CDR3 is TGTGCCAGCAGCCAAGATCTGACCCAGTACTTC.

This clone has just one count. The chain recombines TRBV6-2 or TRBV6-3 with TRBJ2-1; TRBD1 matches 8 bases. Germline lookup yields CDR1 MNHEY and CDR2 SVGEGT. V lost 5 bases and J lost 7; bases outside the gene matches: 4. CDR3 length equals 13 residues. DNA of the CDR3: TGTGCCAGCAGTAACAGGGGGTGGAATGAGCAGTTCTTC. Amino acid sequence: CASSNRGWNEQFF.

The rearrangement uses TRBV4-3 and TRBJ2-3; 7 bases agree with TRBD1. The CDR3 has 14 residues. V shed 4 bases, J shed 4 bases, and the junction held 5 bases outside the gene matches. CDR1 and CDR2 from the germline V gene are LGHNA and YSLEER. In DNA form, the CDR3 reads TGCGCCAGCAGCCCACAGGGGAGCGCAGATACGCAGTATTTT. Translation gives CASSPQGSADTQYF.

This clone appeared a single time. The rearrangement joins TRBV14 to TRBJ2-1; 13 bases line up with TRBD2. The CDR3 runs to 17 residues. Germline V gene data show CDR1 as SGHDN and CDR2 as FVKESK. V shed 2 bases and J 10 bases; nucleotides not matched to a gene: 11. In DNA form, the CDR3 reads TGTGCCAGCAGCCAACCTAAAACTAGCGGGGGGGCCTTCGAGCAGTTCTTC. Residues: CASSQPKTSGGAFEQFF.

V usage is TRBV27 and J usage is TRBJ2-7, with a tentative D call TRBD1 (6 bases). V was trimmed by 6 bases and J by 1 base, leaving 10 bases between them. The CDR3 totals 13 residues. The germline V gene has CDR1 MNHEY and CDR2 SMNVEV (reference sequence). CDR3 protein: CASRHTGSYEQYF. In DNA, the CDR3 is TGTGCCAGCAGACATACAGGGTCCTACGAGCAGTACTTC.

The chain joins TRBV7-8 to TRBJ2-2, with 12 bases fitting TRBD2. The CDR3 spans 15 residues. The V gene end was trimmed by 5 bases and the J gene end by 5 bases; junction bases not matched to a gene: 3. The germline gives CDR1 SGHVS, CDR2 FQNEAQ. This chain's CDR3 is CASSGLAGRTGELFF. The CDR3 bases are TGTGCCAGCAGCGGACTAGCGGGGCGGACCGGGGAGCTGTTTTTT.

The chain carries TRBV19 and TRBJ2-7; 9 nucleotides agree with TRBD1. There are 15 residues in the CDR3. V gave up 5 bases and J gave up 1 base; unmatched junction bases: 6. The germline V gene has CDR1 LNHDA and CDR2 SQIVND (reference sequence). The CDR3 loop is CASSSHDRGSYEQYF. CDR3 nucleotides: TGTGCCAGTAGTTCCCACGACAGGGGGTCCTACGAGCAGTACTTC.

The rearrangement joins TRBV6-5 to TRBJ2-5; TRBD1 aligns across 10 bases. The CDR3 runs 14 residues. V was pared by 8 bases and J by 3 bases, with 6 bases of the junction left unmatched. The germline gives CDR1 MNHEY, CDR2 SVGAGI. CDR3 amino acids: CASHWDRGKETQYF. The CDR3 nucleotides are TGTGCCAGCCATTGGGACAGGGGCAAAGAGACCCAGTACTTC.

This chain uses TRBV4-3 with TRBJ2-5; possible D gene TRBD2, 5 bases. Germline V gene lookup returns CDR1 LGHNA and CDR2 YSLEER. V was trimmed by 2 bases and J by 5 bases, leaving 9 bases between them. The CDR3 consists of 13 residues. The CDR3 DNA reads as TGCGCCAGCAGCCAATCAGGAGGCGAGACCCAGTACTTC. This encodes CASSQSGGETQYF.

The rearrangement joins TRBV4-3 to TRBJ2-1; D is ambiguous. V dropped 0 bases and J dropped 0 bases, with 12 bases sitting between them. The CDR3 spans 17 residues. The germline V gene encodes CDR1 LGHNA and CDR2 YSLEER. The CDR3 is CASSQEAAISSYNEQFF. Here the CDR3 DNA reads TGCGCCAGCAGCCAAGAGGCGGCTATCAGCTCCTACAATGAGCAGTTCTTC.

The J gene is TRBJ1-4, the V gene TRBV28; 7 bases match TRBD1. Looked up from germline, CDR1 is MDHEN and CDR2 is SYDVKM. The CDR3 totals 15 residues. J gave up 5 bases and V 7 bases, and 10 bases lay outside the gene matches. As DNA, the CDR3 is TGTGCCAGCATCCAACAGGGGCACTCCAATGAAAAACTGTTTTTT. This translates into CASIQQGHSNEKLFF.

The rearrangement links TRBV11-3 to TRBJ2-3; 11 positions agree with TRBD2. Losses at the gene ends were 5 bases for V and 4 bases for J; bases not matched to a gene: 14. From germline, CDR1 is SGHNT and CDR2 YENEEA. The CDR3 runs to 18 residues. DNA of the CDR3: TGTGCCAGCAGCACAGGCACAGGGATAGCGGGGGGGCCAGATACGCAGTATTTT. This gives the protein CASSTGTGIAGGPDTQYF.

The chain recombines TRBV29-1 with TRBJ2-7, with D perhaps matching TRBD1 (6 bases). Deletions cut 4 bases from V and 0 bases from J, with 10 bases between. Germline CDR1 reads SQVTM; CDR2 reads ANQGSEA. The CDR3 is 13 residues long. The CDR3 region has the DNA TGCAGCGTTGGAGGACAGAGCTCCTACGAGCAGTACTTC. Translated, it gives CSVGGQSSYEQYF.

This clone appeared a few times. The chain links TRBV5-1 to TRBJ2-7, with 7 bases matching TRBD1. CDR1 SGHRS and CDR2 YFSETQ come from the germline V gene. V shed 4 bases, J shed 2 bases, and the junction held 6 bases outside the gene matches. The CDR3 sequence is 14 residues long. In DNA form, the CDR3 reads TGCGCCAGCAGCGCTGGACAGGACGCCTACGAGCAGTACTTC. Protein sequence: CASSAGQDAYEQYF.

The chain recombines TRBV2 with TRBJ1-6, with unresolved D. CDR1 is SNHLY and CDR2 is FYNNEI in the germline V gene. The CDR3 totals 13 residues. V lost 6 bases and J 4 bases, leaving 7 bases between the germline ends. The DNA for the CDR3 is TGTGCCAGCAGCGGAGGGTATAATTCACCCCTCCACTTT. Translated, it gives CASSGGYNSPLHF.

The rearrangement links TRBV7-6 to TRBJ2-1, with 10 nucleotides matching TRBD2. Losses at the gene ends were 1 base for V and 5 bases for J; bases not matched to a gene: 2. The CDR3 loop spans 15 amino acids. CDR1 SGHVS and CDR2 FNYEAQ come from the germline V gene. The CDR3 region is CASSLGTSGNNEQFF. The CDR3, as DNA: TGTGCCAGCAGCTTAGGGACTAGCGGAAACAATGAGCAGTTCTTC.

This clone was recorded only once. This CDR3 is CASSVRTSGGETQYF. DNA for the CDR3: TGCGCCAGCAGCGTACGGACTAGCGGGGGGGAGACCCAGTACTTC. This chain uses TRBV5-1 with TRBJ2-5; 14 nucleotides match TRBD2. This CDR3 region has 15 residues. Looked up from germline, CDR1 is SGHRS and CDR2 is YFSETQ. V trimming: 4 bases; J trimming: 5 bases; junction bases outside the gene matches: 4.

This rearrangement joins TRBV5-1 to TRBJ2-1; TRBD2 matches at 9 bases. The CDR3 is 14 residues long. Unmatched junction bases numbered 5, after V lost 6 bases and J lost 4 bases. Germline CDR1 is SGHRS and CDR2 is YFSETQ. In DNA, the CDR3 is TGCGCCAGCACTTTAGCGGGAGAGTACAATGAGCAGTTCTTC. Its translation is CASTLAGEYNEQFF.

J is TRBJ2-3 and V is TRBV7-9; a weak D match, TRBD2 (5 bases). The germline V and J ends were trimmed by 2 bases and 2 bases, with 14 bases remaining between them. CDR3 length: 16 amino acids. Per the germline V gene, CDR1 is SEHNR and CDR2 is FQNEAQ (reference sequence). CDR3 region: CASSLPRALNTDTQYF. The CDR3 DNA follows: TGTGCCAGCAGCTTACCGAGGGCTCTGAACACAGATACGCAGTATTTT.